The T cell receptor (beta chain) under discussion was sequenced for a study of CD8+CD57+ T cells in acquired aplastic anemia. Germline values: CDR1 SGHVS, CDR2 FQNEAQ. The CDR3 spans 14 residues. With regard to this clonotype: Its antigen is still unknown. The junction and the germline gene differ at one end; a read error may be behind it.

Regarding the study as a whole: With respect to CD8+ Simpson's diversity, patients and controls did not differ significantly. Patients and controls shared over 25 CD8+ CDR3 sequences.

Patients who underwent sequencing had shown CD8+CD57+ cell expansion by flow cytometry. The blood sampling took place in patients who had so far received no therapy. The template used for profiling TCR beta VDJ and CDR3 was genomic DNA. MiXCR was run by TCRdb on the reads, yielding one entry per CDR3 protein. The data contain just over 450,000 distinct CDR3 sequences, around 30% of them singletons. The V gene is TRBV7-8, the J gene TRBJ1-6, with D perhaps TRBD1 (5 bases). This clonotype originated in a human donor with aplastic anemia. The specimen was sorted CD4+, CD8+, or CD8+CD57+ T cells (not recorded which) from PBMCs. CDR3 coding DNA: TGTGCCAGCAGTTTAGGGGTTTATAATTCACCCCTCCACTTT. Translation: CASSLGVYNSPLHF.